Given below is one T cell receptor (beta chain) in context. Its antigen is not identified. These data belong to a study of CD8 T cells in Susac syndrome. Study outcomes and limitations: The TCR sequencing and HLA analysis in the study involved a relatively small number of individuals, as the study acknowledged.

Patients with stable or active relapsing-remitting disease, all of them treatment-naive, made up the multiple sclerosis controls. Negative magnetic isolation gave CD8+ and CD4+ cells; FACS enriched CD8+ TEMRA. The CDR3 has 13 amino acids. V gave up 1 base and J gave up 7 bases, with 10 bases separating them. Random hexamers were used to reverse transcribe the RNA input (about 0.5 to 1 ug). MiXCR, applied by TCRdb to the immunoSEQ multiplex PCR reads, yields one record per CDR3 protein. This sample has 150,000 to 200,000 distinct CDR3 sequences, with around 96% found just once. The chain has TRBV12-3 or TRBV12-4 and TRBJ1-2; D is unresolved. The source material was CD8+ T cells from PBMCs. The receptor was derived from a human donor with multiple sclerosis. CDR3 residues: CASSLGGSFGYTF. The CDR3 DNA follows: TGTGCCAGCAGTTTAGGGGGTTCGTTTGGCTACACCTTC.